This T cell receptor beta chain was sequenced during a study of STAT5B mutations in CD4+ large granular lymphocyte leukemia. Study results and limitations: Main leukemic clonotypes were patient-specific, but roughly 25% appeared at low frequency elsewhere. Patient CD4-sorted repertoires stayed more clonal than healthy ones after leukemic-clone removal. Top patient clones used TRBV06 genes more often: 8/27 versus 2/35 in controls.

J gave up 4 bases and V 5 bases, and 9 bases lay outside the gene matches. CDR1 SGHTA and CDR2 FQGNSA come from the germline V gene. The CDR3 length is 16 residues. Control samples were healthy donors' buffy coats. This clone turned up a few times. Its antigen is undetermined. The data were produced by immunoSEQ multiplex PCR, yet TCRdb's version contains in-frame clones alone and is incomplete. In the table there are 32,000 or so clones, under 85% of which are singletons. The sequence came from a human donor in good health. Sequencing was done on a sample of CD4+ T cells from blood buffy coats. The chain employs TRBV7-2 and TRBJ2-4, with 9 bases lining up with TRBD2. In DNA form, the CDR3 reads TGTGCCAGCAGCCAAATGTTGACTAGCGGAAAAAACATTCAGTACTTC. Protein product: CASSQMLTSGKNIQYF. Together with reference TRBV7-2 and TRBJ2-4, the CDR3 gives the full variable domain: GAGVSQSPSNKVTEKGKDVELRCDPISGHTALYWYRQSLGQGLEFLIYFQGNSAPDKSGLPSDRFSAERTGGSVSTLTIQRTQQEDSAVYLCASSQMLTSGKNIQYFGAGTRLSVL.